This TCR beta chain was sequenced for a study of cytotoxic CD8 clonotypes in ibrutinib-treated CLL (dated by TCRdb to the early 2020s). Concerning the study at large: The cohort was composed of 10 to 11 relapsed/refractory and about 15 treatment-naive patients; IGHV unmutated status was identified in fewer than 18 patients. Samples averaged around 280,000 productive templates and 80,000 to 100,000 productive rearrangements. Patients were still on ibrutinib when every remission and progressive disease sample was collected. Of the 90 or so people in the trial, approximately 28 had longitudinal samples available. Cryopreserved peripheral blood mononuclear cells were obtained before treatment, at response, and at either sustained remission or disease progression. Response samples were taken after a median of approximately a year on treatment, ranging from about 6 to 40 months. Partial responses were observed in 24 patients and complete responses in 2; after a median follow-up of about 69 months, remission was maintained in 14 patients and progression was observed in about twelve.

For TCR beta library preparation, roughly 2.2 micrograms of genomic DNA were isolated from cryopreserved PBMCs. Longitudinal blood samples from CLL patients on ibrutinib monotherapy were analyzed using high-throughput TCR beta sequencing. The patients were enrolled in a single-center, open-label phase 2 trial of ibrutinib monotherapy. On this clone: Its antigen is currently not known. No base qualities exist here, and no much larger clone lies one base off it.

The goal of deep resolution MiSeq sequencing was a depth between 1 in 1 million and 1 in 200,000 T cells, and coverage averaged 10x per clonotype. The immunoSEQ hsTCRB Kit was used to generate TCR beta libraries. The authors' pipeline ran thus. The data were analyzed with ImmunoSEQ Analyzer and ImmunoSEQ Data Assistant, and V, D and J gene assignments followed IMGT definitions. Clonality, which ranges from 0 to 1, was calculated as one minus the normalized Shannon entropy of productive rearrangement frequencies. Only overrepresented clonotypes making up at least 0.05% of the repertoire of each patient were included in the public clonotype analysis. Thirteen repertoires from age-matched healthy donors, obtained from immuneACCESS, served as clonality controls. TCRdb retrieved this table from immuneACCESS and kept in-frame rearrangements only. Not all clones are present; in checked studies, unresolved V genes account for under half, and no reason is known for the remainder. V and J calls and clone size are copied from that table; D and trimming were computed from the DNA. This sample comprises 25,000 to 30,000 clones, 60% to 85% of them detected only once. The biggest ten clones account for 51% of the sample.

The research as a whole found: At baseline, clonality was higher than in age-matched healthy donors and showed a strong correlation with circulating CD8+ T-cell counts. Public clonotypes were rare and either shrank or stayed stable during treatment, and the rise in clonality at ibrutinib response reflected expansion of private clonotypes. An increase in clonality was observed at ibrutinib response, with clonality remaining stable during sustained remission and falling back toward baseline at progression. Lymph node repertoires were not examined, and the timing of sampling was not matched between patients in sustained remission and those whose disease progressed.

CDR1 and CDR2 were assigned from the germline V gene as LGHNA and YSLEER. The CDR3 contains 13 residues, cysteine and phenylalanine counted. Only the CDR3 DNA is retained, 39 bases long and in frame from the first base. Trimming costs V 0 bases and J 5 bases, and their ends lie 8 bases apart. The chain uses TRBV4-3 and TRBJ2-7; the D assignment is uncertain and may be TRBD1 or TRBD2, with 5 bases supporting each. The source is a human donor with chronic lymphocytic leukemia. The sequences come from PBMCs, collected after 36 months of ibrutinib treatment. The CDR3 here reads CASSQEEGNEQYF. DNA sequence: TGCGCCAGCAGCCAAGAAGAGGGGAACGAGCAGTACTTC.